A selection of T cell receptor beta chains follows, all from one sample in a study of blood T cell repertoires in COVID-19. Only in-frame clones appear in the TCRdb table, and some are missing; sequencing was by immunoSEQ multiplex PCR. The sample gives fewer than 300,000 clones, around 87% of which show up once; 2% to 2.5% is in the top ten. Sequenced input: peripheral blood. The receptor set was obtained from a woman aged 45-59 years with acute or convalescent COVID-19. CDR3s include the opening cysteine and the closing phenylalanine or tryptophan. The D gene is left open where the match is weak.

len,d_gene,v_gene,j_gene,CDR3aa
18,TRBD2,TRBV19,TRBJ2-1,CASSRWGTSGSIYNEQFF
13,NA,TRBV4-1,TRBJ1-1,CASSMTGNTEAFF
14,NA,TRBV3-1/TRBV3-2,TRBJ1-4,CASSGESGTEKLFF
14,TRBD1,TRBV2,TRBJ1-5,CASSRQGGNQPQHF
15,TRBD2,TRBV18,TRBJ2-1,CASSPSGTSWNEQFF
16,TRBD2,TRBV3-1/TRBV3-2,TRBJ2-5,CASDPSLLAAPETQYF
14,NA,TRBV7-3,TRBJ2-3,CASSLAGDQDTQYF
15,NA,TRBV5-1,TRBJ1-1,CASSLAGAGLAEAFF
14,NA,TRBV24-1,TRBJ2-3,CATSPVGHTDTQYF
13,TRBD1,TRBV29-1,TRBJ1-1,CSTRQGHNTEAFF
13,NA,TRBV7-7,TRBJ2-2,CASSSTSTGELFF
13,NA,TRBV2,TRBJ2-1,CASLRDTYNEQFF
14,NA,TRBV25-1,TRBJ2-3,CASSEAGATDTQYF
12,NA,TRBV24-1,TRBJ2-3,CATSDPADTQYF
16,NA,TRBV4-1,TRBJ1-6,CASSQLGGWFNSPLHF
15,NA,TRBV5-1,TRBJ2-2,CASSVSASGTGELFF
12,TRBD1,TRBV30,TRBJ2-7,CAWSTGVYEQYF
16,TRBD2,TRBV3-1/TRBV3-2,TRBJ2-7,CASSPPQGGSKYEQYF
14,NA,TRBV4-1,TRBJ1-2,CASSQVGGDYGYTF
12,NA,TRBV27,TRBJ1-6,CASSFRDSPLHF
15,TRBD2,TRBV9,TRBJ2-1,CASSAPGLAFNEQFF
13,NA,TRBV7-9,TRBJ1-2,CASSWGPNYGYTF
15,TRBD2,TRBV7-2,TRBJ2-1,CASSLIAGGYNEQFF
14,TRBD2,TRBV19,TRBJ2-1,CASSYSGRMNEQFF
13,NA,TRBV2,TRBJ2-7,CASSVDRGISGDF
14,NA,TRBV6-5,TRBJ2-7,CASTYRDTAYEQYF
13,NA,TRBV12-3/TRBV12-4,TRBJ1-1,CASSPRDTNEAFF
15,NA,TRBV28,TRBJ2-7,CASSTRRQHAYEQYF
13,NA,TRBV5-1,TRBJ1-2,CASSLGQSYGYTF
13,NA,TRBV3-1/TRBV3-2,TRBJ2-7,CASSQRLSREQYF
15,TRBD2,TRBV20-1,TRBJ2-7,CSASGTSGLTYEQYF
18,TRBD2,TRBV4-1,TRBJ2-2,CASYGFLAGAPDTGELFF
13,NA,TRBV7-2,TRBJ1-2,CASSSHLNYGYTF
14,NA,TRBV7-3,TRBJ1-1,CASSLSSQNTEAFF
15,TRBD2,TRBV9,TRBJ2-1,CASSNGTSGYNEQFF
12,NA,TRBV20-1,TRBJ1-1,CSASSLRTEAFF
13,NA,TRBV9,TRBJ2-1,CASSVASWNEQFF
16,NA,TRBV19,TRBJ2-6,CASSIDYRRGANVLTF
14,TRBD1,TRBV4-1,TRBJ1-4,CASSQGTGDEKLFF
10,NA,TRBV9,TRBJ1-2,CASSGAGYTF
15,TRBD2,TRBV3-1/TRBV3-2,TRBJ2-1,CASSPLAGVRIEQFF
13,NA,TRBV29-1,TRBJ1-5,CSVVEGGNQPQHF
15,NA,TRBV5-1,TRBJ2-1,CASSLFGNSYNEQFF
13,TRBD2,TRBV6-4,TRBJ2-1,CASSDQAGDEQFF
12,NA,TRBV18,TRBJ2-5,CASSPPQETQYF
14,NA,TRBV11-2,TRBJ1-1,CASSNRVEDTEAFF
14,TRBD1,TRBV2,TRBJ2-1,CASTKGQGGNEQFF
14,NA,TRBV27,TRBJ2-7,CASSLTVLNYEQYF
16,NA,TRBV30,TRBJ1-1,CAWSESPRQVTTEAFF